Listed below are T cell receptor beta chains from one sample, sequenced in a study of OX40 agonist ivuxolimab in advanced cancers. The assay was immunoSEQ multiplex PCR, and TCRdb's table has in-frame clones only and misses some. This sample has roughly 50,000 clones, with 70% to 90% found just once. Material: CD4+ or CD8+ T cells sorted from blood, obtained in a trial of the OX40 agonist ivuxolimab. Source of these receptors: an adult with an advanced solid tumor such as melanoma, head and neck, liver or kidney cancer. Each CDR3 is given with its conserved first and last residue.

TRBV5-8 | CASSRVGLYNEQFF
TRBV11-3 | CASSPYQTGEDTQYF
TRBV7-9 | CASSSLAESTDTQYF
TRBV2 | CASKVGYGYTF
TRBV5-5 | CASSKTGGGSNQPQHF
TRBV15 | CATSWGQRASYEQYF
TRBV11-3 | CASSLVPGGPATGELFF
TRBV21-1 | CASSKVRDTEAFF
TRBV9 | CASSPRPYEQYF
TRBV12-5 | CASAIGGEFLSGNTIYF
TRBV4-1 | CASSQGGGPRGNEQYF
TRBV4-3 | CASSQALGVGGTEAFF
TRBV4-3 | CASSQAWGGSNQPQHF
TRBV11-3 | CASSFWASETRWVEQFF
TRBV2 | CASSDPSSTDTQYF
TRBV5-6 | CASSSGITTGNEQFF
TRBV5-1 | CASSLGMGPTGKGEQYF
TRBV19 | CASSFRTINEKLFF
TRBV9 | CASSGVAYGYTF
TRBV10-3 | CAIGGGDTTYEQYF
TRBV10-3 | CATSDRSNEKLFF
TRBV4-3 | CASSQDKDGYGYTF
TRBV5-6 | CASSIGLAADTQYF
TRBV9 | CASSPVPTSYEQYF
TRBV9 | CASSVGEGSRWDEAFF
TRBV6-5 | CASSYWLNYGYTF
TRBV28 | CASSLQGLSDTQYF
TRBV27 | CASSFTGGLDTQYF
TRBV5-4 | CASSLLTSGSYNEQFF
TRBV27 | CASSLPGTDQETQYF
TRBV5-4 | CASIRQGFQETQYF
TRBV7-2 | CASSSETLLSPLHF
TRBV5-1 | CASSLRATGEGAYNEQFF
TRBV4-1 | CASSARGASYEQYF
TRBV6-5 | CASSFGGGEKLFF
TRBV4-3 | CASSSGTSGGPLKDTQYF
TRBV28 | CASSPGQGGNQPQHF
TRBV25-1 | CASKDKVRDRSTDTQYF
TRBV6-1 | CASSAVGSGNTIYF
TRBV11-2 | CASSLGVAYEQYF
TRBV7-9 | CASSLPGGAYGYTF
TRBV7-6 | CASSFTGDGNTEAFF
TRBV9 | CASSPRGVLDYEQYF
TRBV9 | CASSVEGRPETQYF
TRBV27 | CASSLGGAGGNTIYF
TRBV5-8 | CASRTRGNYGYTF
TRBV27 | CASSQIQVAKNIQYF
TRBV6-6 | CASSYGANTGELFF
TRBV6-5 | CASSYARTDTQYF
TRBV6-5 | CASSLSVLATAYEQYF
TRBV4-3 | CASSQGSNTEAFF
TRBV30 | CAWSVSFVPWSPRYF
TRBV9 | CASSVGGASYNEQFF
TRBV7-9 | CASSSRLAGDQETQYF
TRBV7-6 | CASSYAGTMNTGELFF
TRBV11-2 | CASSPVGGRRFSGANVLTF
TRBV7-9 | CASSLKRGIEISDPNEQFF
TRBV9 | CASSAITGGVIYF
TRBV7-8 | CASSFSGTGGVYEQYF